This note documents a single T cell receptor beta chain sequence. The junction had 4 bases not matched to a gene; V was cut back by 4 bases and J by 1 base. Per the germline V gene, CDR1 is KGHSH and CDR2 is LQKENI. The CDR3 totals 14 residues. This entry belongs to a study of resident and recirculating memory T cells in vitiligo. For the study at large: Samples were epidermis from two lesional and two nonlesional sites, plus PBMCs.

Stable patients also lacked confetti depigmentation, a sign of active vitiligo. Patients had received no treatment within the previous three months. TCRdb's copy holds only in-frame clones and misses some; the assay was immunoSEQ multiplex PCR. Here the sample spans 40,000 to 50,000 clones, roughly 91% being singletons. Sequences were obtained from blood. The rearrangement uses TRBV18 and TRBJ2-7; 7 nucleotides align to TRBD1. The receptor was isolated from a male donor with vitiligo. The CDR3 sequence is CASSLGTASYEQYF. The CDR3 DNA reads as TGTGCCAGCTCACTCGGGACAGCTTCCTACGAGCAGTACTTC.